This TCR beta chain was obtained from a study of identical twins. General study points: There was more out-of-frame TCR alpha sharing in monozygotic twins than models estimated. Possibly, invariant MAIT and iNKT cells partly confounded zero-insertion analyses. There was an excess of low generation probability in the out-of-frame alpha sequences that twins shared.

V shed 10 bases and J shed 0 bases, with 14 bases lying between them. CDR1 and CDR2 (germline): LNHDA, SQIVND (reference sequence). The CDR3 sequence is 14 residues long. TCRdb re-called the 5' RACE reads with MiXCR, one entry per CDR3 protein. The table includes about 240,000 distinct CDR3 sequences, 10% to 13% detected once. Concerning this clonotype: Its target is unknown.

The clonotype comes from a man aged 50 or older in good health. The sample taken for sequencing was memory T cells sorted from blood. V and J are TRBV19 and TRBJ2-3, with a tentative D call TRBD1 (6 bases). This CDR3 is CATSGTLSTDTQYF. The CDR3 DNA reads TGTGCCACTTCCGGGACACTGAGCACAGATACGCAGTATTTT.